The entry below describes one T cell receptor beta chain. This sample was taken from a study of OX40 agonist ivuxolimab in advanced cancers. Trimming pared 7 bases from V and 3 bases from J, leaving 19 bases between. The germline V gene encodes CDR1 MNHEY and CDR2 SMNVEV (reference sequence). The CDR3 sequence is 16 residues long. Profiling relied on immunoSEQ multiplex PCR, and the TCRdb table lists in-frame clones only, not all of them. The data hold about 41,000 clones, with approximately 89% observed a single time. The sample consisted of CD4+ or CD8+ T cells sorted from blood, taken in a trial of the OX40 agonist ivuxolimab. The receptor was derived from an adult with an advanced solid tumor such as melanoma, head and neck, liver or kidney cancer. The V call is TRBV27, the J call TRBJ1-5; a possible D gene is TRBD1 (6 bases). CDR3 protein: CASTPPRDKPNQPQHF. CDR3 nucleotide sequence: TGTGCCAGCACCCCCCCCCGGGACAAGCCCAATCAGCCCCAGCATTTT.